This TCR beta chain appears in the sequencing data of a study of PD-1 blockade in mismatch repair-deficient tumors. The wider study: Patients had approximately 11 mismatch repair-deficient cancer types and were previously treated and progressing.

V was pared by 1 base and J by 6 bases, with 9 bases between. Germline lookup yields CDR1 MNHEY and CDR2 SMNVEV (reference sequence). The CDR3 extends over 13 amino acids. Here immunoSEQ multiplex PCR was the method, and the copy in TCRdb shows in-frame clones only, minus some. The table includes some 120,000 clones, 88% detected once. The material sequenced was peripheral blood, taken almost 74 weeks after starting pembrolizumab. The rearrangement joins TRBV27 to TRBJ1-1; the D gene is possibly TRBD1 (6 bases). The receptor was derived from an adult with mismatch repair-deficient cancer. CDR3 nucleotide sequence: TGTGCCAGCAGTTTATTAGGGGGTGCTGAAGCTTTCTTT. Amino acids: CASSLLGGAEAFF.